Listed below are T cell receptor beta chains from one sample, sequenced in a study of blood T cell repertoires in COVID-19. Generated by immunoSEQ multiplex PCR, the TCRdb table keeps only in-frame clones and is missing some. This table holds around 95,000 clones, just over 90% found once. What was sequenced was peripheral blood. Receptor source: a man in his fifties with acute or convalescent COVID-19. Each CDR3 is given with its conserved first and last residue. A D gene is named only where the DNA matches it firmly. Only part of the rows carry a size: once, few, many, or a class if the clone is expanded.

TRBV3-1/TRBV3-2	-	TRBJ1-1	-	CASSQGPGTGAFF	TGTGCCAGCAGCCAAGGGCCCGGAACGGGAGCTTTCTTT
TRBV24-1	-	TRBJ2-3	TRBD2	CATSDPRTSTDTQYF	TGTGCCACCAGCGATCCAAGGACTAGTACAGATACGCAGTATTTT
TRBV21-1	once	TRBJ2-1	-	CASRTRRGYEQFF	TGTGCCAGCAGAACTCGGAGGGGCTACGAGCAGTTCTTC
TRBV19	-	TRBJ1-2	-	CALSSGKGSPSGYTF	TGTGCCCTAAGTAGCGGGAAGGGCTCACCTTCGGGCTACACCTTC
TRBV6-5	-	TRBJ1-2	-	CASSYSGRTNYGYTF	TGTGCCAGCAGTTACTCGGGCCGGACTAACTATGGCTACACCTTC
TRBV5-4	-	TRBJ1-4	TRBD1	CASSLARDRGRANEKLFF	TGTGCCAGCAGCCTGGCCCGGGACAGGGGGCGCGCGAATGAAAAACTGTTTTTT
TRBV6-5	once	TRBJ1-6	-	CASTLGDSPLHF	TGTGCCAGCACCCTCGGGGATTCACCCCTCCACTTT
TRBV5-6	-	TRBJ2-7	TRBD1	CASSLGPGGDEQYF	TGTGCCAGCAGCTTGGGTCCAGGGGGCGACGAGCAGTACTTC
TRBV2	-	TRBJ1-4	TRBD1	CASDPRGDRGRAANEKLFF	TGTGCCAGCGATCCCCGGGGGGACAGGGGTAGGGCGGCTAATGAAAAACTGTTTTTT
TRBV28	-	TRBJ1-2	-	CASSLGGARALYGYTF	TGTGCCAGCAGTTTAGGGGGCGCACGGGCTCTCTATGGCTACACCTTC
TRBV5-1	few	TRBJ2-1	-	CASSLEQFSYNEQFF	TGCGCCAGCAGCTTGGAACAGTTCTCCTACAATGAGCAGTTCTTC
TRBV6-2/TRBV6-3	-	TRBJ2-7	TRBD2	CASSRLAGYEQYF	TGTGCCAGCAGCCGACTAGCTGGCTACGAGCAGTACTTC
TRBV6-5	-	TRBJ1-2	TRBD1	CASSYATQGAGYGYTF	TGTGCCAGCAGTTACGCTACACAGGGGGCTGGCTATGGCTACACCTTC